These T cell receptor beta chains were read from a single sample in a study of T cells generated in artificial thymic organoids. MiXCR, applied by TCRdb to the 5' RACE reads, yields one record per CDR3 protein. The repertoire holds about 8,500 distinct CDR3 sequences, around 20% seen once, with more than 1.4% in the top ten. The sequenced sample was naive CD8+ T cells from the thymus. These receptors all stem from a human donor who gave cord blood stem cells for thymic organoid culture, a cardiac surgery patient who gave postnatal thymus, or a blood donor (not recorded which). Both conserved end residues are part of each CDR3. The D gene is left open where the match is weak. Size values are once, few and many counts, or a class for expanded clones, and some rows have none.

abundance	v_gene	j_gene	d_gene	CDR3aa	CDR3nt
-	TRBV7-3	TRBJ1-1	-	CASSLTSRTWDTEAFF	TGTGCCAGCAGCTTAACATCCCGGACATGGGACACTGAAGCTTTCTTT
many	TRBV20-1	TRBJ2-7	-	CSASYSAMGSASYEQYF	TGCAGTGCTAGTTATTCGGCTATGGGATCGGCCTCCTACGAGCAGTACTTC
medium-sized	TRBV10-3	TRBJ1-1	-	CAISELRREAFF	TGTGCCATCAGTGAGCTACGGCGGGAAGCTTTCTTT
few	TRBV27	TRBJ2-1	TRBD2	CASSPRLAGGSNNEQFF	TGTGCCAGCAGTCCGCGACTAGCGGGAGGCTCGAACAATGAGCAGTTCTTC
medium-sized	TRBV29-1	TRBJ2-7	-	CSVGWTTYEQYF	TGCAGCGTTGGGTGGACAACCTACGAGCAGTACTTC
medium-sized	TRBV7-2	TRBJ2-3	TRBD2	CASSHLTSGQSRTDTQYF	TGTGCCAGCAGCCATCTCACTAGCGGCCAAAGCCGCACAGATACGCAGTATTTT
medium-sized	TRBV7-9	TRBJ2-1	-	CASSHTTGGSYNEQFF	TGTGCCAGCAGCCACACGACAGGTGGCTCCTACAATGAGCAGTTCTTC
-	TRBV6-1	TRBJ2-3	-	CASSDYRGAPHTDTQYF	TGTGCCAGCAGTGATTATCGGGGAGCCCCGCACACAGATACGCAGTATTTT
few	TRBV24-1	TRBJ2-3	TRBD1	CATATGGADTQYF	TGTGCCACCGCCACAGGGGGTGCAGATACGCAGTATTTT
medium-sized	TRBV6-5	TRBJ2-7	-	CASSYGITVEQHF	TGTGCCAGCAGTTACGGAATTACAGTGGAGCAGCACTTC
medium-sized	TRBV12-3/TRBV12-4	TRBJ2-7	-	CASTLKGLGTYEQYF	TGTGCCAGCACCCTAAAGGGACTTGGGACCTACGAGCAGTACTTC
-	TRBV4-2	TRBJ2-3	-	CASSQDVGLWGGPFLVPTDTQYF	TGTGCCAGCAGCCAAGACGTGGGGTTGTGGGGGGGGCCGTTCCTCGTTCCCACAGATACGCAGTATTTT
medium-sized	TRBV7-3	TRBJ2-2	TRBD1	CASSPRRRQGPIHIVQNTGELFF	TGTGCCAGCAGCCCCCGCCGTCGACAGGGCCCTATCCATATCGTTCAAAACACCGGGGAGCTGTTTTTT
-	TRBV28	TRBJ2-3	-	CASSLIVASQDTQYF	TGTGCCAGCAGTTTAATTGTGGCTAGTCAAGATACGCAGTATTTT
-	TRBV7-2	TRBJ1-2	-	CASSFPGLTKNYGYTF	TGTGCCAGCAGCTTCCCGGGACTAACAAAAAACTATGGCTACACCTTC
medium-sized	TRBV4-1	TRBJ2-7	-	CASSQKDRVYEQYF	TGCGCCAGCAGCCAAAAGGACAGAGTATACGAGCAGTACTTC
few	TRBV27	TRBJ1-6	-	CASSLTQFRPLGSPLHF	TGTGCCAGCAGTTTAACCCAATTTAGGCCCCTAGGCTCACCCCTCCACTTT
few	TRBV29-1	TRBJ1-1	-	CSFSPGDYAEAFF	TGCAGCTTTTCCCCGGGAGACTACGCTGAAGCTTTCTTT
medium-sized	TRBV4-3	TRBJ1-2	-	CASSQAGAPYGYTF	TGCGCCAGCAGCCAAGCAGGGGCACCCTATGGCTACACCTTC
medium-sized	TRBV12-3/TRBV12-4	TRBJ1-5	-	CASSDFAPNQPQHF	TGTGCCAGCAGTGATTTCGCCCCAAATCAGCCCCAGCATTTT
few	TRBV23-1	TRBJ1-5	-	CASSPITPSNQPQHF	TGCGCCAGCAGTCCCATTACCCCTAGCAATCAGCCCCAGCATTTT
-	TRBV12-3/TRBV12-4	TRBJ2-7	-	CASQLGGARHEQYF	TGTGCCAGCCAGTTGGGGGGGGCGCGACACGAGCAGTACTTC
-	TRBV5-5	TRBJ2-3	-	CALRGAGTDTQYF	TGTGCCCTGAGGGGTGCTGGCACAGATACGCAGTATTTT
-	TRBV28	TRBJ1-6	-	CASSAIGPESSYEQYF	TGTGCCAGCAGTGCTATAGGTCCGGAAAGCTCCTACGAGCAGTACTTT